This paragraph reports one T cell receptor (beta chain). How the authors handled the data: Nucleated cell number was recorded as an estimate derived from reference gene primer amplification. Only in-frame clones appear in the TCRdb table, and some are missing; sequencing was by immunoSEQ multiplex PCR. D and trimming were read from the DNA, whereas the V and J calls and clone size are those reported in that table. Of under 150,000 clones in the sample, over 65% are singletons; the top ten hold about 8.1%. There are 18 residues in the CDR3. Germline lookup yields CDR1 SGHRS and CDR2 YFSETQ. The V segment lost 1 base and the J segment 5 bases; nucleotides outside the gene matches: 9. This sample stems from a study of blood T cell repertoires in COVID-19. Study-level background: Specimens from acute and convalescent COVID-19 originated in the United States, Italy and Spain.

The chain uses TRBV5-1 and TRBJ2-7; 16 bases are shared with TRBD2. The origin of this receptor is a woman in her thirties or forties with acute or convalescent COVID-19. The sample taken for sequencing was peripheral blood. The CDR3: CASSLWGLAGGRGNEQYF. CDR3 bases: TGCGCCAGCAGCTTGTGGGGACTAGCGGGGGGGCGTGGAAACGAGCAGTACTTC.